The rows below give T cell receptor beta chains drawn from one sample of a study of metastatic and nonmetastatic thyroid tumors. TCRdb re-called clones from the PCR reads using MiXCR. The sample records tens of thousands of clones, nearly 25% being singletons. Sequencing was done on a sample of tumor tissue. These receptors all stem from a female donor with papillary thyroid cancer or a benign thyroid nodule (not recorded which). Some clones in this sample may be carry-over from other donors' samples. The CDR3 runs from the conserved cysteine through the conserved F or W.

V,CDR3
TRBV27,CASSLGVAVIRGNEQFF
TRBV28,CASSLWYRAPSANTIYF
TRBV25-1,CASSDRGGGYGYTF
TRBV11-2,CASSSLRGSYNEQFF
TRBV7-2,CASSSWTEDQETQYF
TRBV2,CASSQSGGDETQYF
TRBV20-1,CSATPGGNEQFF
TRBV7-3,CASSPAGPPGTSGHEQYF
TRBV20-1,CSARTGNYGYTF
TRBV28,CASITAFRGGYTF
TRBV3-1,CASSQGWGPESDQYF
TRBV19,CASSTLASGANVLTF
TRBV5-1,CAFSSPNSPWGYTF
TRBV6-2/TRBV6-3,CASSYTTVRETQYF
TRBV9,CASSVRVLAGELFF
TRBV6-5,CAHRSYEQYF
TRBV7-8,CASSPTRGYGYTF
TRBV2,CASRQAANTGELFF
TRBV6-1,CASRRTRGRKAGETQYF
TRBV11-2,CASSLGGPTYEQYF
TRBV5-1,CASSISGTSGHYSYEQYF
TRBV2,CASKQASNTGELFF
TRBV5-5,CASSPKVRGVVTEAFF
TRBV28,CASSLRNPPPSNVAEAFF
TRBV3-1,CASSLVGTYCYTF
TRBV6-2/TRBV6-3,CASSPGTGWETQYF
TRBV19,CASKREDNQPQHF
TRBV7-8,CASSRSPANQETQYF
TRBV20-1,CSVSDRGETRGTQYF
TRBV18,CASSPLPGQGIQTQYF
TRBV7-9,CSSSLPTANSPLHF
TRBV11-2,CASSLDPGAVYNEKLF
TRBV6-4,CASSLQGATYEQYF
TRBV28,CASSLDRVGRKLFF
TRBV28,CASISQTLLREWATDTQYF
TRBV12-3/TRBV12-4,CASSFGTSAFLSSYNEQFF
TRBV30,CANHPGTGGRSGYTF
TRBV27,CASITWMGTVLERETQYF
TRBV7-2,CASSPSNSGNTIYF
TRBV12-3/TRBV12-4,CASSATVPGQGRTEAFF
TRBV19,CASSMGQGSEKLFF
TRBV3-1,CASSPQFVWGANVLTF
TRBV7-9,CASSFLADLSTDTQYF
TRBV11-2,CASSLSAGTLDEQYF
TRBV6-1,CASGVLAGASTDTQYF
TRBV18,CASSPPGGTNNEQFF
TRBV28,CASSLSSSGSRNEQFF
TRBV7-2,CASSLAAPWVNEQFF
TRBV7-2,CANNSPRGSYGYTF
TRBV11-2,CASTQLTGGSTGELFF
TRBV7-9,CASRQGEGETQYF
TRBV5-5,CASIPGVSRQETQYF